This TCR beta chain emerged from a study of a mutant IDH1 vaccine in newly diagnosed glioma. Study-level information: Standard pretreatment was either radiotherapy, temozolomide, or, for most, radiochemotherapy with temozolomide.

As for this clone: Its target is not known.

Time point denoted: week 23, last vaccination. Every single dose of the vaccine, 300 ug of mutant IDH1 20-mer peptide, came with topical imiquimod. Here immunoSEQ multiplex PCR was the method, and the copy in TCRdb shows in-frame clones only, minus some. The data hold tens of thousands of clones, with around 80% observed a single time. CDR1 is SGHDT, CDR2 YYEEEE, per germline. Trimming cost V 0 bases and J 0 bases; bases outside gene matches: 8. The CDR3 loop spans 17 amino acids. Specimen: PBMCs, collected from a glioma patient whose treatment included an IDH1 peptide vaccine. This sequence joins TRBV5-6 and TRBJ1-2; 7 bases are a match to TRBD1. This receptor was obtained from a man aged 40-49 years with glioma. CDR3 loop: CASSLDPTGWPNYGYTF. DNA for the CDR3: TGTGCCAGCAGCTTGGACCCGACAGGGTGGCCTAACTATGGCTACACCTTC. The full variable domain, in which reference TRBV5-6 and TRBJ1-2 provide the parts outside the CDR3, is DAGVTQSPTHLIKTRGQQVTLRCSPKSGHDTVSWYQQALGQGPQFIFQYYEEEERQRGNFPDRFSGHQFPNYSSELNVNALLLGDSALYLCASSLDPTGWPNYGYTFGSGTRLTVV.